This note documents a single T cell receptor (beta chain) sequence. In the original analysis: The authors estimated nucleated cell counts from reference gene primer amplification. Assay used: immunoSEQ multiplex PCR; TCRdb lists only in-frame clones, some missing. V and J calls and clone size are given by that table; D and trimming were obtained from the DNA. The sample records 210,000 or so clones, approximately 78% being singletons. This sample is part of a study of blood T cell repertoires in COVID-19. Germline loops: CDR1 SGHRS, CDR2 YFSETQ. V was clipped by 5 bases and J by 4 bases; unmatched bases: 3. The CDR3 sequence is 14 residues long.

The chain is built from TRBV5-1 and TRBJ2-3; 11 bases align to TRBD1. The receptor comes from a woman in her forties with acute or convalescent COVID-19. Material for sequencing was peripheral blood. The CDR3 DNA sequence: TGCGCCAGCAGTCGGGGACAGGGGGCAGATACGCAGTATTTT. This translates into CASSRGQGADTQYF.